What follows are 4 T cell receptor beta chains derived from one specimen sequenced in a study of somatic mutations in cytotoxic T cells in rheumatoid arthritis. The table came from immunoSEQ multiplex PCR; TCRdb's copy has only in-frame clones and leaves some out. The sample lists about 14,000 clones, 60% to 85% occurring once. The sequenced sample was CD8+ T cells sorted from blood. Source of these receptors: an adult with rheumatoid arthritis.

This sequence joins TRBV2 and TRBJ1-1, with 7 bases fitting TRBD1. Germline V gene data show CDR1 as SNHLY and CDR2 as FYNNEI. CDR3 size: 17 residues. Trimming took 6 bases from V and 6 from J; bases not matched to a gene: 19. CDR3 sequence: CASSENPYGDSVSEAFF. CDR3 nucleotides: TGTGCCAGCAGCGAAAACCCTTATGGGGACAGTGTGTCTGAAGCTTTCTTT.

The chain joins TRBV19 to TRBJ2-1; D might be TRBD1 or TRBD2, each matching 5 bases. Trimming left V 3 bases short and J 3 bases short, with 12 bases between. Germline loops: CDR1 LNHDA, CDR2 SQIVND (reference sequence). The CDR3 is made up of 15 amino acids. DNA of the CDR3: TGTGCCAGTAGTATCCCGGGACCCCACTACAATGAGCAGTTCTTC. Its translation: CASSIPGPHYNEQFF.

The rearrangement uses TRBV5-1 and TRBJ1-1, with D maybe TRBD1 (5 bases). The germline V and J ends were trimmed by 7 bases and 3 bases, with 13 bases remaining between them. The CDR3 extends over 13 amino acids. The germline V gene has CDR1 SGHRS and CDR2 YFSETQ. In DNA form, the CDR3 reads TGCGCCAGCCAGGCAGGGTTGGACACTGAAGCTTTCTTT. Encoded protein: CASQAGLDTEAFF.

The chain couples TRBV6-1 to TRBJ1-2; D is unresolved. Trimming pared 1 base from V and 2 bases from J, leaving 11 bases between. There are 15 residues in the CDR3. The germline V gene encodes CDR1 MNHNS and CDR2 SASEGT. The chain's CDR3 is CASSEGASPNYGYTF. For the CDR3, the DNA is TGTGCCAGCAGTGAAGGGGCCTCTCCCAACTATGGCTACACCTTC.